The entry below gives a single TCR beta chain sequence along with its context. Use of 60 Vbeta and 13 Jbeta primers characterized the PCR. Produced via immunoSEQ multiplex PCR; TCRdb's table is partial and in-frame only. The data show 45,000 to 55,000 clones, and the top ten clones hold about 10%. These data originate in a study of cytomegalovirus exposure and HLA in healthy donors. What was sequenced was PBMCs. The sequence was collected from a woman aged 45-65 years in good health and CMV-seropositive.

CDR3 protein: CASSESGVAGHNEQFF. Here the CDR3 DNA reads TGCGCCAGCAGTGAGTCGGGAGTAGCGGGACACAATGAGCAGTTCTTC. V gene TRBV10-1 combines with J gene TRBJ2-1; TRBD2 aligns across 8 bases. The V and J ends lost 0 bases and 5 bases, in that order; junction bases with no gene match: 6. CDR1 is WNHNN, CDR2 SYGVQD, per germline (reference sequence). This CDR3 spans 16 amino acids.